The 21 T cell receptor beta chains below were found in one sample sequenced in a study of blood T cell repertoires in COVID-19. TCRdb's table, derived via immunoSEQ multiplex PCR, lists solely in-frame clones and lacks some. The table has 70,000 to 100,000 clones, 85% to 90% seen once. Sequencing input: peripheral blood. Receptor source: a woman aged 80 or over with active or convalescent COVID-19.

The rearrangement uses TRBV5-1 and TRBJ2-7; TRBD1 agrees at 9 bases. CDR1 is SGHRS and CDR2 is YFSETQ in the germline V gene. The V segment lost 3 bases and the J segment 0 bases; nucleotides outside the gene matches: 1. CDR3 size: 14 residues. The CDR3 reads CASSSQGASYEQYF. CDR3 DNA: TGCGCCAGCAGCTCACAGGGGGCCTCCTACGAGCAGTACTTC.

V is TRBV29-1 and J is TRBJ2-7; perhaps TRBD1 as D (7 bases). This CDR3 comprises 13 residues. CDR1 SQVTM and CDR2 ANQGSEA come from the germline V gene. V gave up 1 base and J gave up 5 bases, with 12 bases separating them. CDR3 bases: TGCAGCGTTGAAGGGACAGGAGGGGACGAGCAGTACTTC. This translates into CSVEGTGGDEQYF.

This chain uses TRBV30 with TRBJ2-2; D might be TRBD2 (6 bases). This CDR3 has 14 amino acids. V lost 4 bases, J lost 2 bases, and 11 bases lay in between. Germline-derived CDR1 and CDR2 are GTSNPN and SVGIG (reference sequence). CDR3 DNA sequence: TGTGCCTGGATAGGCGGGATAAACACCGGGGAGCTGTTTTTT. It encodes CAWIGGINTGELFF.

The CDR3 reads CASIRDRGANQPQHF. The CDR3 DNA reads TGTGCCAGTATCCGGGACAGGGGCGCCAATCAGCCCCAGCATTTT. V is TRBV19 and J is TRBJ1-5, with 10 nucleotides matching TRBD1. Per the germline V gene, CDR1 is LNHDA and CDR2 is SQIVND (reference sequence). The ends lost 7 bases at V and 3 bases at J; junction bases unmatched: 6. The CDR3 length is 15 residues.

The V call is TRBV7-2, the J call TRBJ2-4, with 7 bases aligning to TRBD2. This CDR3 has 14 amino acids. The germline V gene has CDR1 SGHTA and CDR2 FQGNSA. Trimming at V came to 3 bases and at J to 8 bases, leaving 7 bases not matched to a gene. CDR3 sequence: CASSFGIAGDIQYF. In DNA form, the CDR3 reads TGTGCCAGCAGCTTCGGAATAGCGGGTGACATTCAGTACTTC.

The V call is TRBV7-2, the J call TRBJ1-1; D perhaps matches TRBD1 (6 bases). Trimming removed 5 bases at V and 0 bases at J, with 10 bases between. Germline loops: CDR1 SGHTA, CDR2 FQGNSA. This CDR3 region has 14 residues. Here the CDR3 reads CASSRNRVNTEAFF. The CDR3 coding sequence is TGTGCCAGCAGCCGTAACAGGGTGAACACTGAAGCTTTCTTT.

V and J are TRBV19 and TRBJ1-5; D might be TRBD1 (5 bases). This CDR3 is built from 14 residues. The ends were cut back, 5 bases at V and 3 bases at J, with 11 bases in the middle. Germline CDR1 LNHDA, CDR2 SQIVND (reference sequence). The CDR3 DNA follows: TGTGCCAGTAGTCATGACAGCATCAATCAGCCCCAGCATTTT. As protein: CASSHDSINQPQHF.

The gene calls are TRBV28 and TRBJ2-1, with 9 bases lining up with TRBD2. With 10 bases clipped from V and 2 bases from J, the junction kept 9 bases outside the gene matches. The CDR3 is 15 amino acids. The germline CDR1 and CDR2 sequences are MDHEN and SYDVKM. CDR3 amino acids: CATLSGRRAYNEQFF. CDR3 DNA sequence: TGTGCCACCCTTAGCGGGAGAAGGGCCTACAATGAGCAGTTCTTC.

The genes are TRBV15 and TRBJ2-7, with a possible D match to TRBD2 (5 bases). This CDR3 has 13 amino acids. Trimming stripped 0 bases from V and 7 bases from J, with 10 bases between. Looked up from germline, CDR1 is LNHNV and CDR2 is YYDKDF (reference sequence). The CDR3 loop reads CATSRDLGREQYF. CDR3 DNA sequence: TGTGCCACCAGCAGAGATCTGGGGAGAGAGCAGTACTTC.

The V and J genes are TRBV5-1 and TRBJ2-7; possible D gene TRBD1, 5 bases. CDR1 and CDR2 from the germline V gene are SGHRS and YFSETQ. The CDR3 spans 16 residues. Trimming pared 0 bases from V and 0 bases from J, leaving 13 bases between. The CDR3 reads CASSLVAGPPSYEQYF. Here the CDR3 DNA reads TGCGCCAGCAGCTTGGTTGCAGGGCCCCCCTCCTACGAGCAGTACTTC.

V gene TRBV28 combines with J gene TRBJ1-1; D not resolved. The V end lost 8 bases, the J end lost 0 bases, and 4 bases lay between the germline ends. This CDR3 contains 11 residues. Germline V gives CDR1 MDHEN, CDR2 SYDVKM. Written as DNA, the CDR3 is TGTGCCAGCCTAATGAACACTGAAGCTTTCTTT. Amino acid sequence: CASLMNTEAFF. The whole variable domain, remainder taken from reference TRBV28 and TRBJ1-1, is DVKVTQSSRYLVKRTGEKVFLECVQDMDHENMFWYRQDPGLGLRLIYFSYDVKMKEKGDIPEGYSVSREKKERFSLILESASTNQTSMYLCASLMNTEAFFGQGTRLTVV.

The gene calls are TRBV9 and TRBJ1-5; a possible D gene is TRBD1 (6 bases). The germline V gene has CDR1 SGDLS and CDR2 YYNGEE. V lost 0 bases, J lost 3 bases, and 7 bases lay in between. The CDR3 has 14 amino acids. The CDR3 coding sequence is TGTGCCAGCAGCGTAGGGACAGTCAATCAGCCCCAGCATTTT. Translation gives CASSVGTVNQPQHF.

The genes are TRBV2 and TRBJ2-3; TRBD2 aligns across 9 bases. V lost 2 bases to trimming and J lost 9 bases; unmatched junction nucleotides: 9. The CDR3 length is 15 residues. Germline assignment: CDR1 SNHLY and CDR2 FYNNEI. The CDR3 sequence is CASSESSGNGETQYF. CDR3 DNA sequence: TGTGCCAGCAGTGAATCTAGCGGGAATGGAGAAACGCAGTATTTT.

V usage is TRBV19 and J usage is TRBJ1-2; 7 nucleotides match TRBD1. There are 15 residues in the CDR3. Germline V CDR1 and CDR2: LNHDA, SQIVND (reference sequence). Germline trimming cut 4 bases from V and 0 bases from J; bases unmatched to any gene: 5. The CDR3 region is CASSSGQAPNYGYTF. The DNA for the CDR3 is TGTGCCAGTAGTAGCGGACAGGCCCCTAACTATGGCTACACCTTC.

The genes are TRBV27 and TRBJ2-5, with 12 bases that match TRBD2. V was clipped by 1 base and J by 4 bases; unmatched bases: 25. Germline CDR1 reads MNHEY; CDR2 reads SMNVEV (reference sequence). The CDR3 sequence is 23 residues long. The CDR3 region is CASSLFGPSGLPGLAGSGETQYF. The CDR3, as DNA: TGTGCCAGCAGTTTATTCGGACCGTCGGGTTTACCGGGACTAGCGGGTAGCGGAGAGACCCAGTACTTC.

This clone was observed once. The J gene is TRBJ2-5, the V gene TRBV7-8; 8 bases match TRBD2. The CDR3 contains 15 residues. Germline assignment: CDR1 SGHVS and CDR2 FQNEAQ. Trimming removed 3 bases from V and 0 bases from J; junction bases left unmatched: 3. The CDR3 is CASSLRREDQETQYF. The CDR3, as DNA: TGTGCCAGCAGCTTGCGGCGGGAGGACCAAGAGACCCAGTACTTC.

The CDR3 coding sequence is TGTGCCAGCAGCTCCGGGGGAGGGTATAATTCACCCCTCCACTTT. It yields the protein CASSSGGGYNSPLHF. The chain employs TRBV11-2 and TRBJ1-6, with D possibly TRBD1 on 5 matching bases. Trimming cost V 4 bases and J 4 bases, with 11 bases left between them. Per the germline V gene, CDR1 is SGHAT and CDR2 is FQNNGV. CDR3 length equals 15 residues.

This rearrangement joins TRBV7-2 to TRBJ2-7; 9 nucleotides line up with TRBD2. CDR3 length: 15 amino acids. Germline trimming cut 0 bases from V and 3 bases from J; bases unmatched to any gene: 3. Germline lookup yields CDR1 SGHTA and CDR2 FQGNSA. CDR3 nucleotide sequence: TGTGCCAGCAGCTTAGCGCTAGCGGGGATCTACGAGCAGTACTTC. It translates to CASSLALAGIYEQYF.

The rearrangement uses TRBV28 and TRBJ1-2, with 7 nucleotides matching TRBD1. This CDR3 comprises 15 residues. V was clipped by 5 bases and J by 4 bases; unmatched bases: 10. Germline lookup yields CDR1 MDHEN and CDR2 SYDVKM. The CDR3 DNA reads TGTGCCAGCAGTACGGCCGGGACAGCATTCTATGGCTACACCTTC. This translates into CASSTAGTAFYGYTF.

The gene calls are TRBV3-1 (or the pseudogene TRBV3-2) and TRBJ1-2; 7 nucleotides match TRBD1. Germline values: CDR1 LGHDT, CDR2 YNNKEL (reference sequence). With V trimmed by 6 bases and J by 8 bases, 18 bases remained unmatched. The CDR3 is 16 amino acids. The CDR3 is CASRSSAGGFERGYTF. For the CDR3, the DNA is TGTGCCAGCAGATCATCGGCAGGGGGATTCGAACGGGGCTACACCTTC.

The V and J genes are TRBV3-1 (or the pseudogene TRBV3-2) and TRBJ1-1; 11 bases line up with TRBD1. CDR1 is LGHDT, CDR2 YNNKEL, per germline (reference sequence). The CDR3 has 15 residues. V dropped 2 bases and J dropped 8; count of bases not matched to a gene: 7. The CDR3 spells CASSQRGTGGTEAFF. CDR3 DNA: TGTGCCAGCAGCCAACGTGGGACAGGGGGTACGGAAGCTTTCTTT.